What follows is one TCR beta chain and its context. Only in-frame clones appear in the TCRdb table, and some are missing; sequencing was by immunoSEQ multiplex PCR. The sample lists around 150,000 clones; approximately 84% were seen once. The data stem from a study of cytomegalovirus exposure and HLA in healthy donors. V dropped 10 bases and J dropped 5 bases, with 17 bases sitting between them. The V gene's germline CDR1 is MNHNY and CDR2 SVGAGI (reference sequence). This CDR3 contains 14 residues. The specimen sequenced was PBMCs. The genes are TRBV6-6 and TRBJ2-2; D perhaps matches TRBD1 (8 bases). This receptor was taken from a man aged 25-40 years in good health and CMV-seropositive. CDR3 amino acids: CATGGQGGTGELFF. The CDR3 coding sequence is TGTGCCACCGGTGGACAGGGAGGGACCGGGGAGCTGTTTTTT.